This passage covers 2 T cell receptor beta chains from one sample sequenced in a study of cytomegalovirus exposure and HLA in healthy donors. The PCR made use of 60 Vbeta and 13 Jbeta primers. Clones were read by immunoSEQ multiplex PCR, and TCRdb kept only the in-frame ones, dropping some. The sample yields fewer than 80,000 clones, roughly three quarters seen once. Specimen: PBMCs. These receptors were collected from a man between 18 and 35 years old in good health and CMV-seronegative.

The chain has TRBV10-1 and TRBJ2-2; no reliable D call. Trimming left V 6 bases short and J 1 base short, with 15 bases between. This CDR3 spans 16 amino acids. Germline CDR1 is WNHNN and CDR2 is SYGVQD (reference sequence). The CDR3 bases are TGCGCCAGCAGCGAGAAAATTTTCGGGAACACCGGGGAGCTGTTTTTT. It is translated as CASSEKIFGNTGELFF.

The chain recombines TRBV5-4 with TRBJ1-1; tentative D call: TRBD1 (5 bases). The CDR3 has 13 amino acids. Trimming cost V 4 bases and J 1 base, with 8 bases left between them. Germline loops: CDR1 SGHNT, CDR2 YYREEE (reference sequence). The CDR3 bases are TGTGCCAGCAGCCTGGACACGAACACTGAAGCTTTCTTT. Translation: CASSLDTNTEAFF.